The 22 T cell receptor beta chains reported below all come from one sample, sequenced in a study of T cells after yellow fever vaccination. TCRdb itself ran the 5' RACE reads through MiXCR, one entry per CDR3 protein. There are tens of thousands of distinct CDR3 sequences in the sample; around 7.7% occur only once, and about 40% lies in the top ten. The sample in question was CD8+ T cells sorted from PBMCs, obtained on the day of the yellow fever booster vaccination. The receptors derive from a man between 25 and 39 years old who received the YFV17D yellow fever vaccine.

CDR3 nucleotide sequence: TGTGCCACCAGTGATACGAGGACTAGCTGGACCGGGGAGCTGTTTTTT. Its protein is CATSDTRTSWTGELFF. The rearrangement uses TRBV24-1 and TRBJ2-2; 8 bases agree with TRBD2. The CDR3 consists of 16 residues. Germline CDR1 reads KGHDR; CDR2 reads SFDVKD. With 3 bases clipped from V and 5 bases from J, the junction kept 7 bases outside the gene matches.

This clonotype occurred many times. The V and J genes are TRBV5-5 and TRBJ2-1; 14 positions agree with TRBD2. The CDR3 covers 15 residues. V lost 2 bases and J lost 8; bases outside the gene matches: 3. The germline CDR1 and CDR2 sequences are SGHKS and YYEKEE (reference sequence). Written as DNA, the CDR3 is TGTGCCAGCAGCTTTGGGACTAGCGGGAGCTATGAGCAGTTCTTC. This gives the protein CASSFGTSGSYEQFF.

This clonotype occurred a few times. This chain joins TRBV6-2 or TRBV6-3 and TRBJ2-7; D might be TRBD1 (5 bases). V was clipped by 2 bases and J by 1 base, with 15 bases between them. Germline V gene lookup returns CDR1 MNHEY and CDR2 SVGEGT. The CDR3 has 16 residues. The CDR3, as DNA: TGTGCCAGCAGTTACGCTCGTTCAGGGTCTTCCTACGAGCAGTACTTC. Protein sequence: CASSYARSGSSYEQYF.

This clonotype was seen a few times. The J gene is TRBJ2-1, the V gene TRBV10-2; TRBD2 matches 8 bases. Germline V lookup: CDR1 WSHSY, CDR2 SAAADI. The CDR3 totals 14 residues. J gave up 4 bases and V 4 bases, and 3 bases lay outside the gene matches. The CDR3 sequence is CASSVTGGYNEQFF. The CDR3 DNA sequence: TGCGCCAGCAGTGTCACGGGGGGGTACAATGAGCAGTTCTTC.

This clonotype was picked up many times. V usage is TRBV29-1 and J usage is TRBJ2-3, with D uncertain. Germline loops: CDR1 SQVTM, CDR2 ANQGSEA. The CDR3 is 15 amino acids. V was pared by 4 bases and J by 2 bases, with 16 bases between. The CDR3 sequence is CSVVFAELSTDTQYF. In DNA form, the CDR3 reads TGCAGCGTTGTATTTGCGGAACTTTCCACAGATACGCAGTATTTT.

This clonotype was detected a few times. The CDR3 here is CASSGGTGQDMNTEAFF. The CDR3 DNA reads as TGTGCCAGCAGCGGCGGGACAGGGCAGGACATGAACACTGAAGCTTTCTTT. The chain employs TRBV9 and TRBJ1-1; TRBD1 aligns across 9 bases. V dropped 3 bases and J dropped 0; count of bases not matched to a gene: 9. Germline lookup yields CDR1 SGDLS and CDR2 YYNGEE. The length of the CDR3 is 17 residues. Looking up the rest from reference TRBV9 and TRBJ1-1 gives the full variable domain: DSGVTQTPKHLITATGQRVTLRCSPRSGDLSVYWYQQSLDQGLQFLIQYYNGEERAKGNILERFSAQQFPDLHSELNLSSLELGDSALYFCASSGGTGQDMNTEAFFGQGTRLTVV.

The CDR3 coding sequence is TGTGCCAGCAGCCAAGATTCGCTTCATCAGCCCCAGCATTTT. Amino acid sequence: CASSQDSLHQPQHF. This chain links TRBV3-1 with TRBJ1-5; no definite D call. There are 14 residues in the CDR3. Germline V gives CDR1 LGHDT, CDR2 YNNKEL (reference sequence). V shed 0 bases and J shed 5 bases, with 8 bases lying between them.

This clonotype has only a few counts. The gene calls are TRBV12-5 and TRBJ1-2; D not resolved. CDR3 length: 14 residues. The V gene lost 2 bases and the J gene lost 4 bases, with 11 bases spanning the gap. The V gene's germline CDR1 is LGHNT and CDR2 FRNRAP. This CDR3 reads CASGLLGSAYGYTF. CDR3 nucleotide sequence: TGTGCTAGTGGTTTGCTCGGCAGCGCCTATGGCTACACCTTC.

The chain recombines TRBV7-8 with TRBJ2-5, with D uncertain. Per germline, CDR1 SGHVS and CDR2 FQNEAQ. CDR3 length: 15 residues. Trimming shortened V by 5 bases and J by 4 bases, and 17 bases separated the two germline ends. DNA for the CDR3: TGTGCCAGCAGCCCCAATCCCGGGCAGACAGAGACCCAGTACTTC. Its translation is CASSPNPGQTETQYF.

The chain combines TRBV5-6 with TRBJ2-1; TRBD2 might be the D (5 bases). The CDR3 consists of 12 residues. Germline V gene lookup returns CDR1 SGHDT and CDR2 YYEEEE. The V and J ends lost 2 bases and 11 bases respectively, with 11 bases between them. The CDR3 protein is CASSFTGNQQFF. The CDR3 DNA follows: TGTGCCAGCAGCTTTACGGGGAACCAGCAGTTCTTC. Looking up the rest from reference TRBV5-6 and TRBJ2-1 gives the full variable domain: DAGVTQSPTHLIKTRGQQVTLRCSPKSGHDTVSWYQQALGQGPQFIFQYYEEEERQRGNFPDRFSGHQFPNYSSELNVNALLLGDSALYLCASSFTGNQQFFGPGTRLTVL.

This sequence joins TRBV28 and TRBJ2-3; TRBD2 aligns across 7 bases. CDR1 and CDR2 (germline): MDHEN, SYDVKM. The V segment lost 2 bases and the J segment 0 bases; nucleotides outside the gene matches: 11. The CDR3 covers 18 residues. CDR3 amino acids: CASSLPPLLAPSTDTQYF. The CDR3, as DNA: TGTGCCAGCAGTTTACCCCCTTTACTAGCGCCTAGCACAGATACGCAGTATTTT.

There are a few counts of this clonotype. The chain couples TRBV20-1 to TRBJ2-3; 16 bases are shared with TRBD2. V lost 6 bases to trimming and J lost 4 bases; unmatched junction nucleotides: 7. CDR1 is DFQATT, CDR2 SNEGSKA, per germline (reference sequence). The CDR3 is 16 residues long. CDR3 loop: CSAAPGLAGGPDTQYF. As DNA, the CDR3 is TGCAGTGCGGCCCCGGGACTAGCGGGAGGGCCAGATACGCAGTATTTT.

This clonotype was picked up a small number of times. The genes are TRBV27 and TRBJ2-3; tentative D call: TRBD2 (6 bases). V dropped 10 bases and J dropped 0 bases, with 17 bases sitting between them. Germline V gives CDR1 MNHEY, CDR2 SMNVEV (reference sequence). The CDR3 contains 15 residues. The CDR3 bases are TGTGCCACCCGAAAGCCGGGACTCAGCACAGATACGCAGTATTTT. Its protein is CATRKPGLSTDTQYF.

This rearrangement joins TRBV20-1 to TRBJ2-4, with 13 bases that match TRBD2. This CDR3 region has 13 residues. The junction had 2 bases not matched to a gene; V was cut back by 5 bases and J by 7 bases. Germline CDR1 is DFQATT and CDR2 is SNEGSKA (reference sequence). CDR3 amino acids: CSAPGLAGNIQYF. CDR3 in DNA: TGCAGTGCTCCGGGACTAGCGGGGAACATTCAGTACTTC.

The sample holds a few counts of this clonotype. V usage is TRBV28 and J usage is TRBJ2-7; D possibly corresponds to TRBD1 (6 bases). V was pared by 3 bases and J by 4 bases, with 16 bases between. Germline loops: CDR1 MDHEN, CDR2 SYDVKM. This CDR3 has 15 residues. DNA of the CDR3: TGTGCCAGCAGTTTTTCGTGGGGGACAAGGTACGAGCAGTACTTC. As protein: CASSFSWGTRYEQYF.

Written as DNA, the CDR3 is TGTGCCAGCAGCTTAGGGTCGGGGGGGACCTATGAGCAGTTCTTC. Encoded protein: CASSLGSGGTYEQFF. This chain uses TRBV11-2 with TRBJ2-1; 8 nucleotides agree with TRBD2. Germline CDR1 SGHAT, CDR2 FQNNGV. This CDR3 has 15 amino acids. The J segment lost 8 bases and the V segment lost 1 base, leaving 7 bases of the junction unmatched. The full variable domain, its missing parts supplied by reference TRBV11-2 and TRBJ2-1, is EAGVAQSPRYKIIEKRQSVAFWCNPISGHATLYWYQQILGQGPKLLIQFQNNGVVDDSQLPKDRFSAERLKGVDSTLKIQPAKLEDSAVYLCASSLGSGGTYEQFFGPGTRLTVL.

This clonotype was seen only a few times. The germline gene is not matched at one end of the junction; a read error may be the cause. This chain joins TRBV20-1 and TRBJ2-7; the match to TRBD2 covers 8 bases. Germline lookup yields CDR1 DFQATT and CDR2 SNEGSKA (reference sequence). The CDR3 totals 14 residues. The CDR3 protein is CSARGEREPYEQYF. The CDR3 nucleotides are TGCAGTGCAAGAGGCGAGCGGGAGCCCTACGAGCAGTACTTC.

The CDR3 loop is CASGLVIADSSYNEQFF. The CDR3 DNA is TGTGCTAGTGGTTTGGTAATAGCGGATAGCTCCTACAATGAGCAGTTCTTC. The chain is built from TRBV12-5 and TRBJ2-1; D might be TRBD2 (6 bases). CDR1 is LGHNT and CDR2 is FRNRAP in the germline V gene. This CDR3 region has 17 residues. The ends were cut back, 0 bases at V and 0 bases at J, with 12 bases in the middle. Full variable domain (missing parts from reference TRBV12-5 and TRBJ2-1): DARVTQTPRHKVTEMGQEVTMRCQPILGHNTVFWYRQTMMQGLELLAYFRNRAPLDDSGMPKDRFSAEMPDATLATLKIQPSEPRDSAVYFCASGLVIADSSYNEQFFGPGTRLTVL.

This clonotype was seen a handful of times. This rearrangement joins TRBV6-1 to TRBJ2-3, with a tentative D call TRBD1 (6 bases). Germline V gene data show CDR1 as MNHNS and CDR2 as SASEGT. CDR3 length equals 12 residues. Trimming removed 3 bases from V and 6 bases from J, with 7 bases in between. The CDR3 loop reads CASSDRGDTQYF. The CDR3, as DNA: TGTGCCAGCAGTGACAGGGGCGATACGCAGTATTTT.

The V gene is TRBV2, the J gene TRBJ2-7, with D unclear. V lost 2 bases and J 0 bases, leaving 8 bases between the germline ends. Germline CDR1 is SNHLY and CDR2 is FYNNEI. The CDR3 extends over 14 amino acids. The CDR3: CASSEFGPSYEQYF. The CDR3 DNA follows: TGTGCCAGCAGTGAATTTGGACCCTCCTACGAGCAGTACTTC.

The chain carries TRBV20-1 and TRBJ2-1, with 12 bases matching TRBD2. This CDR3 is 17 amino acids long. Trimming took 4 bases from V and 6 from J; bases not matched to a gene: 13. Looked up from germline, CDR1 is DFQATT and CDR2 is SNEGSKA (reference sequence). DNA for the CDR3: TGCAGTGCTATGGGGGTGATCGGACTAGCGGGGAGCAATGAGCAGTTCTTC. It translates to CSAMGVIGLAGSNEQFF.

This clonotype has only a few counts. CDR3: CSATTSGISYEQYF. Here the CDR3 DNA reads TGCAGTGCTACGACTAGCGGGATCTCCTACGAGCAGTACTTC. The chain combines TRBV20-1 with TRBJ2-7, with TRBD2 matching 11 bases. The junction had 2 bases not matched to a gene; V was cut back by 4 bases and J by 0 bases. Germline V lookup: CDR1 DFQATT, CDR2 SNEGSKA (reference sequence). The CDR3 consists of 14 residues.